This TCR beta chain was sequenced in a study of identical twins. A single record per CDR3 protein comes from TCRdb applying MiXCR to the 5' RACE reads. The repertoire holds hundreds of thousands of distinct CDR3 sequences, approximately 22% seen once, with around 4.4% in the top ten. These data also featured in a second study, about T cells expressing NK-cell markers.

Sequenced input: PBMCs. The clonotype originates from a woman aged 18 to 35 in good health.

The CDR3 DNA reads TGCGCCAGCAGTTTCGACGCCGGGACAGCCACCTACGAGCAGTACTTC. Protein sequence: CASSFDAGTATYEQYF. The chain couples TRBV10-1 to TRBJ2-7, with 7 bases fitting TRBD1. The germline V gene has CDR1 WNHNN and CDR2 SYGVQD (reference sequence). This CDR3 region has 16 residues. The V gene end was trimmed by 5 bases and the J gene end by 2 bases; junction bases not matched to a gene: 12.